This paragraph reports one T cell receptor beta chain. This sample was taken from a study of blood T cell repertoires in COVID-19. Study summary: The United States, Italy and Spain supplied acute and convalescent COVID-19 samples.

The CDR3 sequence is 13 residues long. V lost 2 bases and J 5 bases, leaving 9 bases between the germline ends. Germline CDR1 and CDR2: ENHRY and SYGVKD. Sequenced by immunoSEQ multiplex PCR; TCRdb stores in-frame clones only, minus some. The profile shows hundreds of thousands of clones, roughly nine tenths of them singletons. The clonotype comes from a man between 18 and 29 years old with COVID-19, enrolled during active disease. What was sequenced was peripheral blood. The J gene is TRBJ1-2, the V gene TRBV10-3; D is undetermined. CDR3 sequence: CAISEGGLYGYTF. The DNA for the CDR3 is TGTGCCATCAGTGAGGGCGGACTATATGGCTACACCTTC.